This entry concerns a single T cell receptor (beta chain). Genomic DNA for unsorted samples, which was extracted with the QIAamp DNA Blood Mini kit, came from some 90 million PBMCs. The germline V gene encodes CDR1 SGHTA and CDR2 FQGTGA. The CDR3 spans 11 residues. V lost 9 bases, J lost 6 bases, and 10 bases lay in between. These data are taken from a study of shared clonotypes between healthy human individuals. Profiling relied on immunoSEQ multiplex PCR, and the TCRdb table lists in-frame clones only, not all of them. The data show about 460,000 clones, 70% to 80% seen once. Sample: PBMCs. The J gene is TRBJ2-3, the V gene TRBV7-3; no clear D gene. This sequence was found in a woman between 40 and 50 years old in good health. Some clones in this sample may be carry-over from other donors' samples. The CDR3 DNA follows: TGTGCCAGTGCAGGCTCCGATACGCAGTATTTT. Its translation: CASAGSDTQYF.